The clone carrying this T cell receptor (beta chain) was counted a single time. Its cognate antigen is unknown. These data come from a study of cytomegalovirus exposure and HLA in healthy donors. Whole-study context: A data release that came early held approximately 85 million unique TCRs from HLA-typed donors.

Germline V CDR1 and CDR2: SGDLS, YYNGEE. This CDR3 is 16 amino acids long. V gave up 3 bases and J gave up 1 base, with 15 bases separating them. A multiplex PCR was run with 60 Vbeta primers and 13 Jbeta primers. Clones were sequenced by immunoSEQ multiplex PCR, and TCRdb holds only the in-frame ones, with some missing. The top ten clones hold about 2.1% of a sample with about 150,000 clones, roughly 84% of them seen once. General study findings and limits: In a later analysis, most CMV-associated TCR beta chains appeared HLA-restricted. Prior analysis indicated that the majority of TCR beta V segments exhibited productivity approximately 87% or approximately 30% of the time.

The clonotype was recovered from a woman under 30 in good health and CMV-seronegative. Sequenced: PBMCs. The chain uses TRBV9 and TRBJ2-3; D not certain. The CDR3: CASSEHSGMGTDTQYF. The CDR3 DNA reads TGTGCCAGCAGCGAACACTCAGGCATGGGCACAGATACGCAGTATTTT.